The T cell receptor beta chain described here comes from a study of cytomegalovirus exposure and HLA in healthy donors. Assay used: immunoSEQ multiplex PCR; TCRdb lists only in-frame clones, some missing. Among 150,000 to 200,000 clones listed, around four fifths were seen once. Trimming left V 7 bases short and J 11 bases short, with 26 bases between. Per the germline V gene, CDR1 is LNHDA and CDR2 is SQIVND (reference sequence). The CDR3 contains 15 residues. This clone is a singleton in its sample. The TCR sequence derives from a man between 18 and 35 years old in good health and CMV-seropositive. The material sequenced was PBMCs. The J gene is TRBJ1-1, the V gene TRBV19, with a tentative D call TRBD1 (6 bases). CDR3 sequence: CASTVTGQLTFGAFF. CDR3 sequence (DNA): TGTGCCAGTACGGTGACCGGACAGTTAACCTTCGGGGCTTTCTTT.